The 17 T cell receptor beta chains below all came from one sample that was sequenced in a study of blood T cell repertoires in COVID-19 (dated by TCRdb to the early 2020s). The library was prepared using the immunoSEQ multiplex PCR assay. The immuneACCESS repertoire file appears here via TCRdb, limited to in-frame rearrangements. These files lack a portion of the clones; in checked studies, under half of the deficit traces to unresolved V genes, and the cause of the others is not known. Here the sample has 200,000 to 250,000 clones; about nine tenths occur a single time. The top ten clones comprise 1.5% to 2% of the sample. The sample comprised PBMCs or T cells enriched from blood (not recorded which). The receptors come from a middle-aged man who had recovered from COVID-19.

The gene calls are TRBV28 and TRBJ1-4, with D possibly being TRBD1 (5 bases). Germline V gene sequence: CDR1 MDHEN, CDR2 SYDVKM. V gave up 1 base and J gave up 13 bases, with 13 bases separating them. The CDR3 covers 13 residues. CDR3 bases: TGTGCCAGCAGTTTATCGGGCGTCCAGGGACTGTTTTTT. Protein sequence: CASSLSGVQGLFF.

The chain joins TRBV27 to TRBJ2-5; 8 nucleotides align to TRBD2. Germline values: CDR1 MNHEY, CDR2 SMNVEV (reference sequence). Trimming at V came to 7 bases and at J to 2 bases, leaving 6 bases not matched to a gene. CDR3 length: 14 amino acids. The CDR3 DNA reads as TGTGCCAGCACCGAACGGGGGGGACAAGAGACCCAGTACTTC. Protein: CASTERGGQETQYF.

The gene calls are TRBV9 and TRBJ2-1; D possibly corresponds to TRBD2 (7 bases). V lost 0 bases to trimming and J lost 5 bases, with 21 bases between them. This CDR3 comprises 18 residues. The germline V gene has CDR1 SGDLS and CDR2 YYNGEE. The CDR3 protein is CASSVATGGLLDHNEQFF. DNA of the CDR3: TGTGCCAGCAGCGTAGCTACCGGGGGGCTTCTAGACCACAATGAGCAGTTCTTC. Combining the CDR3 with reference TRBV9 and TRBJ2-1 gives the whole variable domain DSGVTQTPKHLITATGQRVTLRCSPRSGDLSVYWYQQSLDQGLQFLIQYYNGEERAKGNILERFSAQQFPDLHSELNLSSLELGDSALYFCASSVATGGLLDHNEQFFGPGTRLTVL.

The chain couples TRBV27 to TRBJ2-5; TRBD1 matches at 9 bases. Germline V CDR1 and CDR2: MNHEY, SMNVEV (reference sequence). The trim removed 7 bases at V and 7 bases at J, leaving 10 bases unmatched. The CDR3 has 14 amino acids. CDR3 DNA sequence: TGTGCCAGCACACCGGGACAGGGCGGAGGGACCCAGTACTTC. Amino acid sequence: CASTPGQGGGTQYF.

This clone was detected once. V and J are TRBV6-2 or TRBV6-3 and TRBJ2-3; possible D gene TRBD2, 7 bases. The CDR3 is 14 residues long. Germline V lookup: CDR1 MNHEY, CDR2 SVGEGT. V shed 4 bases and J shed 6 bases, with 14 bases lying between them. The CDR3 region is CASSSGGGGDTQYF. The CDR3 DNA sequence: TGTGCCAGCAGTTCCGGGGGAGGGGGGGATACGCAGTATTTT.

DNA of the CDR3: TGTGCCTGGAGTGTAGCGGGGTCAGGTGGCTACACCTTC. Translating gives CAWSVAGSGGYTF. The genes are TRBV30 and TRBJ1-2; D not certain. The CDR3 has 13 residues. Germline lookup yields CDR1 GTSNPN and CDR2 SVGIG (reference sequence). Trimming took off 0 bases at V and 7 bases at J, with 12 bases between the two ends.

The chain is built from TRBV7-8 and TRBJ1-3; no clear D. Germline lookup yields CDR1 SGHVS and CDR2 FQNEAQ. The CDR3 runs to 16 residues. The V end was cut by 4 bases, the J end by 4 bases, with 17 bases between. CDR3 amino acids: CASSSPTPKRGNTIYF. CDR3 DNA: TGTGCCAGCAGCTCCCCGACGCCAAAGAGGGGAAACACCATATATTTT.

The V gene is TRBV6-4, the J gene TRBJ2-3; weak D call: TRBD2 (6 bases). V gave up 2 bases and J gave up 2 bases, with 8 bases separating them. Germline V gene sequence: CDR1 MRHNA, CDR2 SNTAGT. The CDR3 length is 14 residues. The CDR3 region has the DNA TGTGCCAGCAGTGACACGGGAGCCACAGATACGCAGTATTTT. Encoded protein: CASSDTGATDTQYF.

CDR3 sequence reads: CASSYFPGQGSGTQYF. In DNA, the CDR3 is TGTGCCAGCAGTTACTTCCCGGGACAGGGTTCTGGTACGCAGTATTTT. The chain joins TRBV6-5 to TRBJ2-3; 9 nucleotides match TRBD1. The V gene end was trimmed by 1 base and the J gene end by 8 bases; junction bases not matched to a gene: 10. The CDR3 has 16 amino acids. From germline, CDR1 is MNHEY and CDR2 SVGAGI.

This clone was recorded once. V is TRBV18 and J is TRBJ1-1; 9 nucleotides line up with TRBD1. The CDR3 extends over 15 amino acids. CDR1 and CDR2 (germline): KGHSH, LQKENI. Unmatched junction bases numbered 6, after V lost 6 bases and J lost 1 base. In DNA, the CDR3 is TGTGCCAGCTCTCCTCAGACAGGGGGGAACACTGAAGCTTTCTTT. It encodes CASSPQTGGNTEAFF.

This clone was seen only once. J is TRBJ1-1 and V is TRBV7-3; D is perhaps TRBD1 (5 bases). In germline, CDR1 is SGHTA, CDR2 FQGTGA. CDR3 length: 18 amino acids. Trimming removed 2 bases from V and 3 bases from J, with 22 bases in between. The CDR3 DNA sequence: TGTGCCAGCAGCTTAGAAGGGGAACGGGCAGGGCCCCACACTGAAGCTTTCTTT. It encodes CASSLEGERAGPHTEAFF.

The V call is TRBV27, the J call TRBJ1-5; 7 nucleotides align to TRBD1. From germline, CDR1 is MNHEY and CDR2 SMNVEV (reference sequence). The CDR3 is 14 amino acids. J was trimmed by 5 bases and V by 3 bases; bases with no gene match: 4. CDR3 protein: CASSFSRGHQPQHF. CDR3 in DNA: TGTGCCAGCAGTTTCTCTAGGGGGCATCAGCCCCAGCATTTT.

The chain employs TRBV14 and TRBJ2-3; D is perhaps TRBD2 (5 bases). Germline CDR1 reads SGHDN; CDR2 reads FVKESK. Trimming stripped 3 bases from V and 11 bases from J, with 12 bases between. The CDR3 loop spans 12 amino acids. This CDR3 reads CASSQSGSVQYF. CDR3 sequence (DNA): TGTGCCAGCAGCCAGTCGGGAAGCGTGCAGTATTTT.

This rearrangement joins TRBV7-2 to TRBJ2-5; D is undetermined. Deletions cut 1 base from V and 1 base from J, with 13 bases between. Germline CDR1 SGHTA, CDR2 FQGNSA. CDR3 length equals 16 residues. The DNA of the CDR3 is TGTGCCAGCAGCTTAGGCCCTACCCGAGGCCAAGAGACCCAGTACTTC. Its translation: CASSLGPTRGQETQYF.

The chain combines TRBV5-1 with TRBJ2-3, with TRBD2 matching 7 bases. Trimming took 0 bases from V and 6 from J; bases not matched to a gene: 10. Germline lookup yields CDR1 SGHRS and CDR2 YFSETQ. The length of the CDR3 is 16 residues. The CDR3 region is CASSLGLAHRGDTQYF. CDR3 nucleotides: TGCGCCAGCAGCTTGGGACTAGCTCATAGAGGGGATACGCAGTATTTT.

Regarding this clone: This CDR3 is also generated by other DNA sequences in the sample. The J gene is TRBJ1-1, the V gene TRBV29-1, with 8 bases aligning to TRBD1. The CDR3 is made up of 15 amino acids. Germline V gene lookup returns CDR1 SQVTM and CDR2 ANQGSEA. Unmatched junction bases numbered 5, after V lost 1 base and J lost 1 base. The CDR3 region is CSVEGTGGRNTEAFF. The CDR3 nucleotides are TGCAGCGTTGAAGGTACAGGGGGACGGAACACTGAAGCTTTCTTT. Combining the CDR3 with reference TRBV29-1 and TRBJ1-1 gives the whole variable domain SAVISQKPSRDICQRGTSLTIQCQVDSQVTMMFWYRQQPGQSLTLIATANQGSEATYESGFVIDKFPISRPNLTFSTLTVSNMSPEDSSIYLCSVEGTGGRNTEAFFGQGTRLTVV.

V is TRBV7-3 and J is TRBJ2-3, with TRBD1 as a possible D gene (6 bases). This CDR3 comprises 16 residues. V lost 2 bases, J lost 2 bases, and 14 bases lay in between. Germline CDR1 and CDR2: SGHTA and FQGTGA. CDR3 amino acids: CASSLGERGITDTQYF. The DNA of the CDR3 is TGTGCCAGCAGCTTAGGGGAAAGGGGGATCACAGATACGCAGTATTTT. The entire variable domain, with the rest obtained from reference TRBV7-3 and TRBJ2-3, is as follows: GAGVSQTPSNKVTEKGKYVELRCDPISGHTALYWYRQSLGQGPEFLIYFQGTGAADDSGLPNDRFFAVRPEGSVSTLKIQRTERGDSAVYLCASSLGERGITDTQYFGPGTRLTVL.